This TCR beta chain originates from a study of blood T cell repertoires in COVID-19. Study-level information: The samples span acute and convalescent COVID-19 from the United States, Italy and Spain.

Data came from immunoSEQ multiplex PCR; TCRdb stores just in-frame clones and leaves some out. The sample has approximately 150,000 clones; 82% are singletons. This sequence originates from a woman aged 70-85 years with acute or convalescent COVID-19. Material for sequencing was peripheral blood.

As DNA, the CDR3 is TGCGCCAGCAGCCAAGCTATAGCGGGAGGAAGTGGCGGGGAGCTGTTTTTT. Translated: CASSQAIAGGSGGELFF. The rearrangement links TRBV4-3 to TRBJ2-2; 10 nucleotides align to TRBD2. The length of the CDR3 is 17 residues. Germline V CDR1 and CDR2: LGHNA, YSLEER. V was clipped by 1 base and J by 7 bases; unmatched bases: 9.